The sequence of this TCR beta chain was determined in a study of control samples from healthy donors and cancer patients. This clone showed up just a few times. TCRdb's copy holds only in-frame clones and misses some; the assay was immunoSEQ multiplex PCR. The data show 140,000 or so clones, around nine tenths seen once. The sequenced sample consisted of blood. This clonotype was obtained from a young man in good health.

CDR3: CSAAGQGATEAFF. In DNA form, the CDR3 reads TGCAGCGCCGCGGGACAGGGGGCGACTGAAGCTTTCTTT. The gene calls are TRBV29-1 and TRBJ1-1, with 12 bases identical to TRBD1. Germline loops: CDR1 SQVTM, CDR2 ANQGSEA. With 7 bases clipped from V and 5 bases from J, the junction kept 5 bases outside the gene matches. CDR3 length: 13 residues.